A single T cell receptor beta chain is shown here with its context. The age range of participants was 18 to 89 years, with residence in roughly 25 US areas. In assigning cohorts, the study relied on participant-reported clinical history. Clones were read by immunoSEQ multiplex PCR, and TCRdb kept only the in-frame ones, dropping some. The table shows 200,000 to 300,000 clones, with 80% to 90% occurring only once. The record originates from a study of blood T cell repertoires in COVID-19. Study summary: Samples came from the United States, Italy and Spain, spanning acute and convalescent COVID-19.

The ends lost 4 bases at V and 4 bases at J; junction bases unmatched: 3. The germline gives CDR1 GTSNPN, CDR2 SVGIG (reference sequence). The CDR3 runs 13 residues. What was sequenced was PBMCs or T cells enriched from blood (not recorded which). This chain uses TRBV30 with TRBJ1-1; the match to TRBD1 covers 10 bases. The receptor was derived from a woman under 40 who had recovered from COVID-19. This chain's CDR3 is CAWTGTGATEAFF. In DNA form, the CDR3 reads TGTGCCTGGACCGGGACAGGGGCCACTGAAGCTTTCTTT.